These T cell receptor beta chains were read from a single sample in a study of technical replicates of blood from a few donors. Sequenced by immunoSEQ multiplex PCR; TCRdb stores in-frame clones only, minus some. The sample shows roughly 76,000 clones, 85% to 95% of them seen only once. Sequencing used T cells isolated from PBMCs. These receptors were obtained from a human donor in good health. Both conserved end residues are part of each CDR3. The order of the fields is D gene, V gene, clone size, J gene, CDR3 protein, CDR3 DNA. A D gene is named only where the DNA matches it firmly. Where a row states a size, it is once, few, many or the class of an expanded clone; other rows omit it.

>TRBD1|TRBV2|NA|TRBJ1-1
CASLGTGGEAFF
TGTGCCAGCTTGGGGACAGGGGGAGAAGCTTTCTTT
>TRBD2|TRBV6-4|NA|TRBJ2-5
CASSPGTSGAQETQYF
TGTGCCAGCAGTCCCGGGACTAGCGGGGCTCAAGAGACCCAGTACTTC
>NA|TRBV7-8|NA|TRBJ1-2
CASSGRVAGRLSYTF
TGTGCCAGCAGCGGCCGAGTGGCAGGAAGGCTAAGCTACACCTTC
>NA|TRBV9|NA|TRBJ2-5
CASSVGAGRSQETQYF
TGTGCCAGCAGCGTAGGGGCAGGAAGATCTCAAGAGACCCAGTACTTC
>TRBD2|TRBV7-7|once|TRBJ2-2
CASRPSGALDGELFF
TGTGCTAGCAGGCCTAGCGGGGCGTTGGATGGGGAGCTGTTTTTT
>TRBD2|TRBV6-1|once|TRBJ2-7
CASSEAGHLAGVIGYF
TGTGCCAGCAGTGAAGCCGGTCATCTAGCGGGAGTGATCGGGTACTTC
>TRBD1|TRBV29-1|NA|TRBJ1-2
CSVEPLDRGILGYTF
TGCAGCGTTGAACCCCTGGACAGGGGAATTCTCGGCTACACCTTC
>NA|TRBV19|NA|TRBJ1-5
CASSLQDSPNQPQHF
TGTGCCAGTAGTCTTCAAGACAGTCCCAATCAGCCCCAGCATTTT
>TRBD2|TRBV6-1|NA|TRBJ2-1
CASSALAGYNEQFF
TGTGCCAGCAGTGCACTAGCGGGGTACAATGAGCAGTTCTTC
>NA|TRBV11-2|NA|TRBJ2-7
CASSSRTYEQYF
TGTGCCAGCAGCTCGCGGACCTACGAGCAGTACTTC
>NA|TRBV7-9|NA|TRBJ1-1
CASSFGDTEAFF
TGTGCCAGCAGCTTCGGAGACACTGAAGCTTTCTTT
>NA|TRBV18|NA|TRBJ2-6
CASSPRREDQLTF
TGTGCCAGCTCACCCCGGAGGGAGGACCAGCTGACTTTC